This T cell receptor (beta chain) was recorded in a study of human T cells and chemical hapten exposure. The wider study: The variation in per-sample TCR yields arose mainly from small differences in pooled library volumes.

Indicated time point: patch test 1, 2 weeks after DPC sensitization. Treatment reported: therapeutic diphenylcyclopropenone sensitization with weekly scalp DPC. Sample donors consisted of patients with alopecia, aged 18 to 70 years, who were suitable for DPC. The library tagged individual cDNA molecules with unique molecular identifiers. TCRdb analysed the RACE reads with MiXCR anew, one entry per CDR3 protein. The sample holds about 49,000 distinct CDR3 sequences, 9.3% seen once. This clonotype was counted at least ten times. The ends were cut back, 3 bases at V and 8 bases at J, with 13 bases in the middle. The germline V gene has CDR1 KGHSH and CDR2 LQKENI. This CDR3 is built from 13 residues.

The chain combines TRBV18 with TRBJ1-2; tentatively, D is TRBD1 (6 bases). The receptor comes from a woman in her fifties or sixties with alopecia areata. Some clones in this sample may be carry-over from other donors' samples. The input for sequencing was whole blood, taken in connection with sensitization to the hapten diphenylcyclopropenone (DPC). The CDR3 here is CASSPQGDRGYTF. CDR3 bases: TGTGCCAGCTCACCTCAGGGAGACAGGGGCTACACCTTC. The full variable domain, rest sourced from reference TRBV18 and TRBJ1-2, is NAGVMQNPRHLVRRRGQEARLRCSPMKGHSHVYWYRQLPEEGLKFMVYLQKENIIDESGMPKERFSAEFPKEGPSILRIQQVVRGDSAAYFCASSPQGDRGYTFGSGTRLTVV.